This passage covers 3 T cell receptor beta chains from one sample sequenced in a study of T cell repertoires in cytomegalovirus infection. TCRdb re-analysed the reads in MiXCR, keeping a single row per CDR3 protein. The table lists roughly 280,000 distinct CDR3 sequences, over 8% of them singletons. Sequencing used PBMCs. The receptors derive from a human donor in good health (CMV status not recorded). Some clones in this sample may be carry-over from other donors' samples.

The sample holds many counts of this clonotype. CDR3: CASSAHGTDYEQYF. The CDR3 bases are TGTGCCAGTAGTGCCCATGGGACAGACTACGAGCAGTACTTC. The chain is built from TRBV19 and TRBJ2-7; TRBD1 matches at 7 bases. The V and J ends lost 5 bases and 3 bases, in that order; junction bases with no gene match: 7. The CDR3 length is 14 residues. Germline V gene sequence: CDR1 LNHDA, CDR2 SQIVND (reference sequence).

This clonotype was seen many times. The rearrangement joins TRBV7-2 to TRBJ1-3, with TRBD1 as a possible D gene (5 bases). The CDR3 contains 15 residues. V was shortened by 4 bases and J by 0 bases, with 10 bases between the two germline ends. The V gene's germline CDR1 is SGHTA and CDR2 FQGNSA. CDR3 nucleotides: TGTGCCAGCAGCTCGGGACGGAGCTCTGGAAACACCATATATTTT. Protein product: CASSSGRSSGNTIYF. Looking up the rest from reference TRBV7-2 and TRBJ1-3 gives the full variable domain: GAGVSQSPSNKVTEKGKDVELRCDPISGHTALYWYRQSLGQGLEFLIYFQGNSAPDKSGLPSDRFSAERTGGSVSTLTIQRTQQEDSAVYLCASSSGRSSGNTIYFGEGSWLTVV.

This clonotype appeared many times. The chain links TRBV5-1 to TRBJ1-6; D is ambiguous. The CDR3 runs to 13 residues. V shed 0 bases and J shed 11 bases, with 9 bases lying between them. Germline CDR1 SGHRS, CDR2 YFSETQ. The CDR3 nucleotides read TGCGCCAGCAGCTTGGAACAGAGAACACCCCTCCACTTT. Its translation: CASSLEQRTPLHF.